This is a list of T cell receptor beta chains from one sample in a study of blood T cell repertoires in COVID-19. Repertoires were generated with immunoSEQ multiplex PCR, while TCRdb's copy carries only in-frame clones and drops some. The sample lists about 110,000 clones, approximately 88% occurring once. Material: peripheral blood. The source of these receptors is a human donor in a cohort sampled during active COVID-19. Both conserved end residues are part of each CDR3. Fields, in order: V gene, clone size, CDR3 protein. Rows may omit the clone size; those that give it use once, few, many or a size class.

V: TRBV6-5
size: NA
CDR3: CASSSMTGFQPQHF

V: TRBV1
size: NA
CDR3: CTSSQDRLAGGQETQYF

V: TRBV2
size: NA
CDR3: CASSGIGTGVSPLHF

V: TRBV5-5
size: NA
CDR3: CASSLGVSGGRDTQYF

V: TRBV5-1
size: NA
CDR3: CASSLDPSSTGELFF

V: TRBV7-8
size: NA
CDR3: CASSLGGPGTSDTDTQYF

V: TRBV3-1/TRBV3-2
size: NA
CDR3: CASSPTGSGGSGNTIYF

V: TRBV5-4
size: NA
CDR3: CASSFRVDEQFF

V: TRBV19
size: NA
CDR3: CASSKDSGRVRDTQYF

V: TRBV3-1/TRBV3-2
size: NA
CDR3: CATGPAFGEAFF

V: TRBV14
size: NA
CDR3: CASSQSLAGGPDTQYF

V: TRBV6-1
size: NA
CDR3: CASSEGARRHTEAFF

V: TRBV18
size: NA
CDR3: CASSPQGFRNTEAFF

V: TRBV24-1
size: NA
CDR3: CATSAHRGYSTDTQYF

V: TRBV29-1
size: NA
CDR3: CSVVLGGGQETQYF

V: TRBV27
size: NA
CDR3: CASSWRSRDRRQGKDSNTEAFF

V: TRBV6-5
size: NA
CDR3: CASSYKGDYGYTF

V: TRBV11-2
size: NA
CDR3: CASSLVGGRDTGELFF

V: TRBV6-1
size: NA
CDR3: CASSDQEAYGYTF

V: TRBV7-2
size: NA
CDR3: CASTHYGREVGNEQFF

V: TRBV3-1/TRBV3-2
size: NA
CDR3: CASSSSSSDTQYF

V: TRBV3-1/TRBV3-2
size: once
CDR3: CASSPQVGPNQPQHF

V: TRBV10-3
size: NA
CDR3: CAISEWGLAEKQETQYF

V: TRBV3-1/TRBV3-2
size: NA
CDR3: CASSQASGVGETQYF

V: TRBV9
size: once
CDR3: CASSATGGKLGYTF

V: TRBV3-1/TRBV3-2
size: NA
CDR3: CASSQMGQGDTGELFF

V: TRBV6-2/TRBV6-3
size: NA
CDR3: CASSSGGFNEKLFF

V: TRBV2
size: NA
CDR3: CASGHRTNTGELFF

V: TRBV29-1
size: NA
CDR3: CSVKLEDTEAFF

V: TRBV2
size: NA
CDR3: CASTLWGGAGGNQPQHF

V: TRBV18
size: few
CDR3: CASSGQTRSTGELFF

V: TRBV19
size: few
CDR3: CASTAGTGYSNQPQHF

V: TRBV6-5
size: NA
CDR3: CASSLSRTGGIEAFF

V: TRBV14
size: once
CDR3: CASSQGHEQFF

V: TRBV6-6
size: NA
CDR3: CASGAVGGGRTYEQYF

V: TRBV27
size: NA
CDR3: CASSVSTGREKLFF

V: TRBV25-1
size: NA
CDR3: CASTTGFYEQYF

V: TRBV28
size: NA
CDR3: CASSLGSAGESYEQYF

V: TRBV4-1
size: NA
CDR3: CASSEDWRSGSYNEQFF